These T cell receptor beta chains were read from a single sample in a study of OX40 agonist ivuxolimab in advanced cancers. TCRdb keeps only in-frame clones here, not all; method: immunoSEQ multiplex PCR. The sample consists of tens of thousands of clones, 85% to 90% of them appearing once. Sequenced material: CD4+ or CD8+ T cells sorted from blood, taken in a trial of the OX40 agonist ivuxolimab. The receptors originated from an adult with an advanced solid tumor such as melanoma, head and neck, liver or kidney cancer. Each CDR3 is given with its conserved first and last residue. The D gene is left open where the match is weak. The listing skips clone size in some rows; elsewhere it reads once, few, many or a size class.

TRBD1,TRBV6-1,TRBJ2-1,once,15,CASSTKTGGLNEQFF,TGTGCCAGCAGCACCAAGACAGGGGGCCTCAATGAGCAGTTCTTC
NA,TRBV6-5,TRBJ2-7,NA,16,CASSYGRQVSSYEQYF,TGTGCCAGCAGTTACGGTCGGCAGGTTAGCTCCTACGAGCAGTACTTC
TRBD2,TRBV7-2,TRBJ2-1,once,17,CASSWPLAGVSYNEQFF,TGTGCCAGCAGCTGGCCACTAGCGGGGGTCTCCTACAATGAGCAGTTCTTC
TRBD1,TRBV4-2,TRBJ1-4,NA,15,CASSQDATGVEKLFF,TGTGCCAGCAGCCAAGATGCGACAGGGGTCGAGAAACTGTTTTTT
NA,TRBV5-1,TRBJ2-7,NA,15,CASSLQGTWSYEQYF,TGCGCCAGCAGCCTTCAAGGGACTTGGAGCTACGAGCAGTACTTC
NA,TRBV7-8,TRBJ1-1,NA,15,CASSLMGSSVTEAFF,TGTGCCAGCAGCTTAATGGGAAGTAGTGTCACTGAAGCTTTCTTT
NA,TRBV18,TRBJ1-1,NA,15,CASSLLDGLPLWAFF,TGTGCCAGCTCACTTCTAGACGGCCTGCCTCTTTGGGCTTTCTTT
TRBD1,TRBV9,TRBJ2-2,medium-sized,15,CASSGRQGATGELFF,TGTGCCAGCAGCGGACGACAGGGGGCGACCGGGGAGCTGTTTTTT
TRBD2,TRBV11-2,TRBJ2-1,NA,16,CASSLDRRLAAGEQFF,TGTGCCAGCAGCTTAGATCGGAGACTAGCAGCGGGAGAGCAGTTCTTC
NA,TRBV6-1,TRBJ1-3,NA,14,CASKTGHSGNTIYF,TGTGCCAGCAAAACAGGGCACTCTGGAAACACCATATATTTT
TRBD1,TRBV6-1,TRBJ1-1,NA,13,CASSVWTGAEAFF,TGTGCCAGCAGTGTTTGGACAGGGGCTGAAGCTTTCTTT
NA,TRBV5-1,TRBJ2-3,few,15,CASMGLPVSTDTQYF,TGCGCCAGCATGGGGCTCCCCGTCAGCACAGATACGCAGTATTTT
NA,TRBV9,TRBJ2-5,NA,15,CASSVGGFSSETQYF,TGTGCCAGCAGCGTAGGGGGCTTTAGTAGCGAGACCCAGTACTTC
TRBD1,TRBV7-9,TRBJ1-4,NA,16,CASSAQTGARREKLFF,TGTGCCAGCAGCGCCCAGACAGGGGCAAGGCGGGAAAAACTGTTTTTT
NA,TRBV7-2,TRBJ1-2,once,14,CASSLGAPTEGYTF,TGTGCCAGCAGCTTAGGAGCGCCCACGGAGGGCTACACCTTC
NA,TRBV19,TRBJ1-1,NA,18,CASSIALGRPPGGTEAFF,TGTGCCAGTAGTATAGCATTGGGGAGACCCCCCGGGGGCACTGAAGCTTTCTTT
NA,TRBV7-9,TRBJ2-2,once,14,CASSTTYSAGELFF,TGTGCCAGCAGCACCACCTATTCGGCCGGGGAGCTGTTTTTT
NA,TRBV6-1,TRBJ1-3,NA,14,CASSESGSGNTIYF,TGTGCCAGCAGTGAGTCAGGGTCTGGAAACACCATATATTTT
NA,TRBV30,TRBJ2-5,NA,13,CAWSGGLVETQYF,TGTGCCTGGAGTGGGGGCCTAGTCGAGACCCAGTACTTC
NA,TRBV4-2,TRBJ1-5,NA,15,CASSHGVYSNQPQHF,TGTGCCAGCAGCCATGGGGTCTATAGCAATCAGCCCCAGCATTTT
TRBD1,TRBV6-4,TRBJ1-6,NA,14,CASSSGTANSPLHF,TGTGCCAGCAGTTCCGGGACAGCGAATTCACCCCTCCACTTT
NA,TRBV10-3,TRBJ2-3,NA,12,CAIWRGVDTQYF,TGTGCCATCTGGAGAGGGGTAGATACGCAGTATTTT
NA,TRBV10-1,TRBJ1-6,few,13,CASSEGPRSPLHF,TGCGCCAGCAGTGAAGGGCCCCGTTCACCCCTCCACTTT
NA,TRBV6-6,TRBJ1-2,NA,14,CASNGGQNLGGYTF,TGTGCCAGCAACGGCGGACAGAATTTGGGAGGCTACACCTTC
NA,TRBV14,TRBJ1-1,few,12,CASSQQASSAFF,TGTGCCAGCAGCCAACAGGCGTCCTCAGCTTTCTTT
TRBD1,TRBV9,TRBJ2-3,NA,16,CASSTHQGASTDTQYF,TGTGCCAGCAGCACCCATCAGGGGGCGAGCACAGATACGCAGTATTTT